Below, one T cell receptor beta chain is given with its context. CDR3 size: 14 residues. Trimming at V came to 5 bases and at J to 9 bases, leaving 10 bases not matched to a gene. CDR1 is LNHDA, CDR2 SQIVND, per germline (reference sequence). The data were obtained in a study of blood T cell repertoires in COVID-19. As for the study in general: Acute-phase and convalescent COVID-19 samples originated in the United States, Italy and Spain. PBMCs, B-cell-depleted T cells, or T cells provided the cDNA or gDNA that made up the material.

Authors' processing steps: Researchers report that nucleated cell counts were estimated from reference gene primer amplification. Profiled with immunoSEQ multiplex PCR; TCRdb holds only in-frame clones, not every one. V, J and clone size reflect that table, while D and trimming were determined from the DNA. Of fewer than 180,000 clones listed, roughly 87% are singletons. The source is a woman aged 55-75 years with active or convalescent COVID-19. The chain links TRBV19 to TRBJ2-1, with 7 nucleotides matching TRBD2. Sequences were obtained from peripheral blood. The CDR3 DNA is TGTGCCAGTAGTGGGCAGGGAGGGGTTGGTGAGCAGTTCTTC. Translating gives CASSGQGGVGEQFF. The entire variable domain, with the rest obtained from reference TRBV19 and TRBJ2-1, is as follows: DGGITQSPKYLFRKEGQNVTLSCEQNLNHDAMYWYRQDPGQGLRLIYYSQIVNDFQKGDIAEGYSVSREKKESFPLTVTSAQKNPTAFYLCASSGQGGVGEQFFGPGTRLTVL.